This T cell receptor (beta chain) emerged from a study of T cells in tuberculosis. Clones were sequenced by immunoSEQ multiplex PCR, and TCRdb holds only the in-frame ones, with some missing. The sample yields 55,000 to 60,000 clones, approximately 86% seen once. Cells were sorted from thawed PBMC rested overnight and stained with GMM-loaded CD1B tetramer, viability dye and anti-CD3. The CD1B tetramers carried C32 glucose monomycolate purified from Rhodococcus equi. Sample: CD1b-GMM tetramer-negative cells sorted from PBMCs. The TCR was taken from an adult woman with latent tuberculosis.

CDR3 coding DNA: TGTGCCAGCAGTTTGGGTCGACAGGGGGAGCAGTTCTTC. It specifies CASSLGRQGEQFF. The chain joins TRBV28 to TRBJ2-1, with 8 bases matching TRBD1. V shed 3 bases, J shed 10 bases, and the junction held 5 bases outside the gene matches. CDR1 and CDR2 from the germline V gene are MDHEN and SYDVKM. This CDR3 contains 13 residues.